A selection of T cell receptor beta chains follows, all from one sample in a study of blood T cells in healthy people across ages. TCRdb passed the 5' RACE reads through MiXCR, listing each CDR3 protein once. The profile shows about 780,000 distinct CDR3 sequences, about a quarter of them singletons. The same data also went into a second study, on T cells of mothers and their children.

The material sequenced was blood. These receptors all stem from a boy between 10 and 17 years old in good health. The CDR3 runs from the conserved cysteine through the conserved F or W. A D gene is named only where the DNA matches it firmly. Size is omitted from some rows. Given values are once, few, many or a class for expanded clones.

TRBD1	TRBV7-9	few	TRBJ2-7	CASSLGDRAPYEQYF	TGTGCCAGCAGCTTAGGCGACAGGGCGCCCTACGAGCAGTACTTC
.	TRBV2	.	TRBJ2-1	CASSGWRDNEQFF	TGTGCCAGCAGTGGGTGGCGGGACAATGAGCAGTTCTTC
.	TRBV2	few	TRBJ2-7	CASIGHLLTYEQYF	TGTGCCAGCATAGGTCATCTATTGACCTACGAGCAGTACTTC
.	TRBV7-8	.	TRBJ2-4	CASSANRGVAKNIQYF	TGTGCCAGCAGCGCCAACCGAGGGGTAGCCAAAAACATTCAGTACTTC
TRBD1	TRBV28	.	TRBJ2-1	CASRDRGNNEQFF	TGTGCCAGCAGGGACAGGGGGAACAATGAGCAGTTCTTC
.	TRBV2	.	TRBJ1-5	CASSLGRAAYQPQHF	TGTGCCAGCAGTCTGGGTCGGGCGGCCTATCAGCCCCAGCATTTT
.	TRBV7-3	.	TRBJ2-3	CASSLSGGLDTQYF	TGTGCCAGCAGCTTAAGTGGGGGCTTAGATACGCAGTATTTT
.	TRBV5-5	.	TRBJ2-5	CASSFLDLTQYF	TGTGCCAGCAGCTTCTTAGATCTGACCCAGTACTTC
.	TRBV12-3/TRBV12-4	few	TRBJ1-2	CASSFRVPGYTF	TGTGCCAGCAGTTTCAGGGTTCCGGGCTACACCTTC
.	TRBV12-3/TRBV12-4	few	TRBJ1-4	CASSPLPPGREKLFF	TGTGCCAGCAGTCCCCTCCCCCCAGGTCGTGAAAAACTGTTTTTT
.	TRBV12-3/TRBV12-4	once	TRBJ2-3	CASSFGGIDTQYF	TGTGCCAGCAGTTTTGGTGGCATAGATACGCAGTATTTT
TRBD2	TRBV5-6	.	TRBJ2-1	CASSLTSGANYNEQFF	TGTGCCAGCAGCTTGACTAGCGGGGCCAACTACAATGAGCAGTTCTTC
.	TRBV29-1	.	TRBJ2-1	CSVAEGNEQFF	TGCAGCGTCGCGGAGGGGAATGAGCAGTTCTTC
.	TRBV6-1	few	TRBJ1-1	CATYGTQREALF	TGTGCCACTTACGGGACCCAGAGGGAGGCTCTCTTT
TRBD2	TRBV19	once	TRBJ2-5	CASSISGGSEETQYF	TGTGCCAGTAGTATATCGGGGGGGTCAGAAGAGACCCAGTACTTC
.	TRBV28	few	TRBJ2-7	CASSPRGGARSYEQYF	TGTGCCAGCAGCCCTCGTGGGGGGGCTAGATCCTACGAGCAGTACTTC
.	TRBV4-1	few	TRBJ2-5	CASSQGSGQKETQYF	TGCGCCAGCAGCCAAGGTTCGGGTCAGAAAGAGACCCAGTACTTC
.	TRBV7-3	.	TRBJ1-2	CASSLKCIPVLSYGYTF	TGTGCCAGCAGCTTAAAGTGTATACCAGTACTAAGCTATGGCTACACCTTC
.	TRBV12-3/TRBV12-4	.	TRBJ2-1	CASSVGQVDYNEQFF	TGTGCCAGCAGTGTCGGGCAGGTAGACTACAATGAGCAGTTCTTC
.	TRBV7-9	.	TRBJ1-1	CASNRVMNTEAFF	TGTGCCAGTAACAGGGTGATGAACACTGAAGCTTTCTTT
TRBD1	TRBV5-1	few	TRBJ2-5	CASSTKGRGTGEETQYF	TGCGCCAGCAGCACCAAGGGCCGCGGGACAGGAGAAGAGACCCAGTACTTC
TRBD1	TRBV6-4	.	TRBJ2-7	CAKTGIAYEQYF	TGTGCCAAGACAGGGATTGCCTACGAGCAGTACTTC